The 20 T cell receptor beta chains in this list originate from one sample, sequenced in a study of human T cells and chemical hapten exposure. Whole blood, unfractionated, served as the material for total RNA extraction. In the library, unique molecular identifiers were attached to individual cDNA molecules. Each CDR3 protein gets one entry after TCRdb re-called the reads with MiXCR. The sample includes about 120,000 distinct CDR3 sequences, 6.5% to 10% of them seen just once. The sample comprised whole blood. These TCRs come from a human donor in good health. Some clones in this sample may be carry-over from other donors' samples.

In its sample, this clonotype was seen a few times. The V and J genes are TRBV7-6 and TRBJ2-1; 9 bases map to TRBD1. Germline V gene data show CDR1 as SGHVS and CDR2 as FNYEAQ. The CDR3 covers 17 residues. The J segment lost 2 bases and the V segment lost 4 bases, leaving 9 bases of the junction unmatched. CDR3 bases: TGTGCCAGCAGCTCTAGGCGGGACAGGGCAACCTACAATGAGCAGTTCTTC. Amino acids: CASSSRRDRATYNEQFF. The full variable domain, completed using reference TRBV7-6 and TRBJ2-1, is GAGVSQSPRYKVTKRGQDVALRCDPISGHVSLYWYRQALGQGPEFLTYFNYEAQQDKSGLPNDRFSAERPEGSISTLTIQRTEQRDSAMYRCASSSRRDRATYNEQFFGPGTRLTVL.

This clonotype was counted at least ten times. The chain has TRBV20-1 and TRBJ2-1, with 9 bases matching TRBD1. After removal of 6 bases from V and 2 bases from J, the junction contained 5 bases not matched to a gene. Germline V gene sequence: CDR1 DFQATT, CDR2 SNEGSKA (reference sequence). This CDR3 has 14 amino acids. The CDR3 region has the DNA TGCAGTGCAGAAACAGGGGGCGCCTACAATGAGCAGTTCTTC. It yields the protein CSAETGGAYNEQFF.

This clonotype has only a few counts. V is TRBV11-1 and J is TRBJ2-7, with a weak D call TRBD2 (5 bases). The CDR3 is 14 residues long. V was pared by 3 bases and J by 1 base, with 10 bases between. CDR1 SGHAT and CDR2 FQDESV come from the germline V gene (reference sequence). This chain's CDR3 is CASSFLTGSYEQYF. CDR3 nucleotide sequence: TGTGCCAGCAGCTTCCTCACGGGATCCTACGAGCAGTACTTC.

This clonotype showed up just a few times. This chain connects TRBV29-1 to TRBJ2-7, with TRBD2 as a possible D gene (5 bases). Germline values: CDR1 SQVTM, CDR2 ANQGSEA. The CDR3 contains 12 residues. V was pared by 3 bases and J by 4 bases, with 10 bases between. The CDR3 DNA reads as TGCAGCGTTGAGCTTCGGGATTACGAGCAGTACTTC. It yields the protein CSVELRDYEQYF.

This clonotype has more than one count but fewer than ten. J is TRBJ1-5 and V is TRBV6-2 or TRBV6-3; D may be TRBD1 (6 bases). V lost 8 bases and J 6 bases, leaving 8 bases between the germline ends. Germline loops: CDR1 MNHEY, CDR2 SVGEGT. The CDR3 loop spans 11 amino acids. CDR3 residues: CASGGGQPQHF. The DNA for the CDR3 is TGTGCCAGCGGGGGCGGTCAGCCCCAGCATTTT.

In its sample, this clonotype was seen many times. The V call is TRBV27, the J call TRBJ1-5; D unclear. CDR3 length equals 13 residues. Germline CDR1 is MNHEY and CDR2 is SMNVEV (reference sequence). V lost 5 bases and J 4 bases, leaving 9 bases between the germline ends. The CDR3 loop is CASSARTNQPQHF. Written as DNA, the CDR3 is TGTGCCAGCAGTGCGAGAACAAATCAGCCCCAGCATTTT.

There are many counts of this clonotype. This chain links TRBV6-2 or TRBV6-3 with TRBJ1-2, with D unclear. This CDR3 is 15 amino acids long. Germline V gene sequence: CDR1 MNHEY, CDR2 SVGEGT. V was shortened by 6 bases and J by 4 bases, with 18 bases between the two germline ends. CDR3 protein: CASSLHPTMPYGYTF. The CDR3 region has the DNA TGTGCCAGCAGCCTCCACCCGACAATGCCCTATGGCTACACCTTC.

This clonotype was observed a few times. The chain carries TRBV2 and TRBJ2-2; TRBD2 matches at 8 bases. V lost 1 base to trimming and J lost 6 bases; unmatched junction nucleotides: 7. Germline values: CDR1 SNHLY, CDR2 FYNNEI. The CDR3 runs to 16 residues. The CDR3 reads CASSEGLAGAPGELFF. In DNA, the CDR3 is TGTGCCAGCAGTGAAGGGCTAGCGGGTGCTCCCGGGGAGCTGTTTTTT. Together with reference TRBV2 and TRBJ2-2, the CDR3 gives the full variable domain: EPEVTQTPSHQVTQMGQEVILRCVPISNHLYFYWYRQILGQKVEFLVSFYNNEISEKSEIFDDQFSVERPDGSNFTLKIRSTKLEDSAMYFCASSEGLAGAPGELFFGEGSRLTVL.

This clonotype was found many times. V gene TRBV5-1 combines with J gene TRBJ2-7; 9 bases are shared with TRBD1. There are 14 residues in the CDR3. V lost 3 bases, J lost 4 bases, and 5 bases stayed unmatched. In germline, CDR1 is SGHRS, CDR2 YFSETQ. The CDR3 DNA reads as TGCGCCAGCAGCTCCGGACAGGGGAGATACGAGCAGTACTTC. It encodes CASSSGQGRYEQYF.

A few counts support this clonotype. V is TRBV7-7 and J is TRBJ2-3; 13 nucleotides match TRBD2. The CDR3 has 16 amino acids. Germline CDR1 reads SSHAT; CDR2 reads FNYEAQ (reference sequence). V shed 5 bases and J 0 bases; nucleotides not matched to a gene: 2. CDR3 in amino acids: CASSQGLAGSTDTQYF. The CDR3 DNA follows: TGTGCCAGCAGCCAGGGACTAGCGGGGAGCACAGATACGCAGTATTTT.

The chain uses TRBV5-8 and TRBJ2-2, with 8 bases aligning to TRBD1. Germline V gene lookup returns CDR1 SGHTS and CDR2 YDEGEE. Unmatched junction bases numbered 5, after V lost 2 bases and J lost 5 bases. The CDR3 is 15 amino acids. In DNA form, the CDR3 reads TGTGCCAGCAGCTTCAGGGGGCGCAGTACCGGGGAGCTGTTTTTT. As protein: CASSFRGRSTGELFF.

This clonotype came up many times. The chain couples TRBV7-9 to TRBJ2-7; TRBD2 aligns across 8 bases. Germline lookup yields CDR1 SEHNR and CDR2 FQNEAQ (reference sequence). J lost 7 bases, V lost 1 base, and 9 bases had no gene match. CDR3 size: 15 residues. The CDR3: CASSLEIRSGNEQYF. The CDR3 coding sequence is TGTGCCAGCAGCTTAGAGATTCGTAGCGGGAATGAGCAGTACTTC. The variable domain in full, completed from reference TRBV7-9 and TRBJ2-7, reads DTGVSQNPRHKITKRGQNVTFRCDPISEHNRLYWYRQTLGQGPEFLTYFQNEAQLEKSRLLSDRFSAERPKGSFSTLEIQRTEQGDSAMYLCASSLEIRSGNEQYFGPGTRLTVT.

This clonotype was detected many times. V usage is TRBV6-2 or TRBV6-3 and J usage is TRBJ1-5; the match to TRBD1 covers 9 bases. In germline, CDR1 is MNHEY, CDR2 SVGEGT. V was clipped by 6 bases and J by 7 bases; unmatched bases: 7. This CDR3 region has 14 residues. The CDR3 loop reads CASSRTGERQPQHF. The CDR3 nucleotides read TGTGCCAGCAGCCGGACAGGGGAACGCCAGCCCCAGCATTTT.

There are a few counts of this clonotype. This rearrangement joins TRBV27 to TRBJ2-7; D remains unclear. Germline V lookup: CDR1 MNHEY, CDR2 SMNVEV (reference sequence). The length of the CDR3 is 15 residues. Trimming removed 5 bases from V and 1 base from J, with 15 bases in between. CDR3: CASSTVRVKSYEQYF. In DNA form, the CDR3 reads TGTGCCAGCAGTACAGTAAGGGTTAAATCCTACGAGCAGTACTTC.

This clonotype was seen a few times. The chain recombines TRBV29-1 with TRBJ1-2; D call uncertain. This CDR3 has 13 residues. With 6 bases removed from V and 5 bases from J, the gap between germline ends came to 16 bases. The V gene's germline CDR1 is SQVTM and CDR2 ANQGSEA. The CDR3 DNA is TGCAGCGTCCTTCTTACAGAATCTTATGGCTACACCTTC. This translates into CSVLLTESYGYTF.

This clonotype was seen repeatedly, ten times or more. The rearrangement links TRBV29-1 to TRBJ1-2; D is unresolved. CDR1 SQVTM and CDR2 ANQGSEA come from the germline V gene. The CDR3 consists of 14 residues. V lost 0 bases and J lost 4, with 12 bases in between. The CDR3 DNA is TGCAGCGTTGAAGAGGGGATCTCTTTCTATGGCTACACCTTC. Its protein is CSVEEGISFYGYTF. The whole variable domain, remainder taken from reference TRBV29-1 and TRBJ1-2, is SAVISQKPSRDICQRGTSLTIQCQVDSQVTMMFWYRQQPGQSLTLIATANQGSEATYESGFVIDKFPISRPNLTFSTLTVSNMSPEDSSIYLCSVEEGISFYGYTFGSGTRLTVV.

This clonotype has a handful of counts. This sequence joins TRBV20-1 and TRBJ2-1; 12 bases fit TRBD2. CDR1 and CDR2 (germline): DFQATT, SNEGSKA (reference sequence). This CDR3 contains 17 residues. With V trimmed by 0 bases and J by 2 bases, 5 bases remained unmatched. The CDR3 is CSARETSGSITYNEQFF. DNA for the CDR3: TGCAGTGCTAGAGAGACTAGCGGGAGTATAACCTACAATGAGCAGTTCTTC.

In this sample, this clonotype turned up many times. This CDR3 reads CSAPGTVSGNTIYF. The CDR3, as DNA: TGCAGTGCTCCAGGGACAGTCTCTGGAAACACCATATATTTT. This chain links TRBV20-1 with TRBJ1-3, with 7 nucleotides matching TRBD1. The CDR3 runs to 14 residues. The germline gives CDR1 DFQATT, CDR2 SNEGSKA (reference sequence). Trimming at V came to 5 bases and at J to 0 bases, leaving 4 bases not matched to a gene.

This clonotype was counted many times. CDR3 coding DNA: TGTGCCAGCGGCCTGACTAGCGGCTACGAGCAGTACTTC. Translation: CASGLTSGYEQYF. The chain couples TRBV25-1 to TRBJ2-7; 9 bases map to TRBD2. The V segment lost 8 bases and the J segment 3 bases; nucleotides outside the gene matches: 5. The CDR3 is 13 amino acids. The germline V gene encodes CDR1 MGHDK and CDR2 SYGVNS.

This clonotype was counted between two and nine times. The CDR3 protein is CSVTLVNGELFF. The CDR3 nucleotides are TGCAGCGTTACCTTGGTGAATGGGGAGCTGTTTTTT. This chain joins TRBV29-1 and TRBJ2-2, with D hard to call. Trimming left V 5 bases short and J 8 bases short, with 12 bases between. This CDR3 has 12 amino acids. Germline values: CDR1 SQVTM, CDR2 ANQGSEA.